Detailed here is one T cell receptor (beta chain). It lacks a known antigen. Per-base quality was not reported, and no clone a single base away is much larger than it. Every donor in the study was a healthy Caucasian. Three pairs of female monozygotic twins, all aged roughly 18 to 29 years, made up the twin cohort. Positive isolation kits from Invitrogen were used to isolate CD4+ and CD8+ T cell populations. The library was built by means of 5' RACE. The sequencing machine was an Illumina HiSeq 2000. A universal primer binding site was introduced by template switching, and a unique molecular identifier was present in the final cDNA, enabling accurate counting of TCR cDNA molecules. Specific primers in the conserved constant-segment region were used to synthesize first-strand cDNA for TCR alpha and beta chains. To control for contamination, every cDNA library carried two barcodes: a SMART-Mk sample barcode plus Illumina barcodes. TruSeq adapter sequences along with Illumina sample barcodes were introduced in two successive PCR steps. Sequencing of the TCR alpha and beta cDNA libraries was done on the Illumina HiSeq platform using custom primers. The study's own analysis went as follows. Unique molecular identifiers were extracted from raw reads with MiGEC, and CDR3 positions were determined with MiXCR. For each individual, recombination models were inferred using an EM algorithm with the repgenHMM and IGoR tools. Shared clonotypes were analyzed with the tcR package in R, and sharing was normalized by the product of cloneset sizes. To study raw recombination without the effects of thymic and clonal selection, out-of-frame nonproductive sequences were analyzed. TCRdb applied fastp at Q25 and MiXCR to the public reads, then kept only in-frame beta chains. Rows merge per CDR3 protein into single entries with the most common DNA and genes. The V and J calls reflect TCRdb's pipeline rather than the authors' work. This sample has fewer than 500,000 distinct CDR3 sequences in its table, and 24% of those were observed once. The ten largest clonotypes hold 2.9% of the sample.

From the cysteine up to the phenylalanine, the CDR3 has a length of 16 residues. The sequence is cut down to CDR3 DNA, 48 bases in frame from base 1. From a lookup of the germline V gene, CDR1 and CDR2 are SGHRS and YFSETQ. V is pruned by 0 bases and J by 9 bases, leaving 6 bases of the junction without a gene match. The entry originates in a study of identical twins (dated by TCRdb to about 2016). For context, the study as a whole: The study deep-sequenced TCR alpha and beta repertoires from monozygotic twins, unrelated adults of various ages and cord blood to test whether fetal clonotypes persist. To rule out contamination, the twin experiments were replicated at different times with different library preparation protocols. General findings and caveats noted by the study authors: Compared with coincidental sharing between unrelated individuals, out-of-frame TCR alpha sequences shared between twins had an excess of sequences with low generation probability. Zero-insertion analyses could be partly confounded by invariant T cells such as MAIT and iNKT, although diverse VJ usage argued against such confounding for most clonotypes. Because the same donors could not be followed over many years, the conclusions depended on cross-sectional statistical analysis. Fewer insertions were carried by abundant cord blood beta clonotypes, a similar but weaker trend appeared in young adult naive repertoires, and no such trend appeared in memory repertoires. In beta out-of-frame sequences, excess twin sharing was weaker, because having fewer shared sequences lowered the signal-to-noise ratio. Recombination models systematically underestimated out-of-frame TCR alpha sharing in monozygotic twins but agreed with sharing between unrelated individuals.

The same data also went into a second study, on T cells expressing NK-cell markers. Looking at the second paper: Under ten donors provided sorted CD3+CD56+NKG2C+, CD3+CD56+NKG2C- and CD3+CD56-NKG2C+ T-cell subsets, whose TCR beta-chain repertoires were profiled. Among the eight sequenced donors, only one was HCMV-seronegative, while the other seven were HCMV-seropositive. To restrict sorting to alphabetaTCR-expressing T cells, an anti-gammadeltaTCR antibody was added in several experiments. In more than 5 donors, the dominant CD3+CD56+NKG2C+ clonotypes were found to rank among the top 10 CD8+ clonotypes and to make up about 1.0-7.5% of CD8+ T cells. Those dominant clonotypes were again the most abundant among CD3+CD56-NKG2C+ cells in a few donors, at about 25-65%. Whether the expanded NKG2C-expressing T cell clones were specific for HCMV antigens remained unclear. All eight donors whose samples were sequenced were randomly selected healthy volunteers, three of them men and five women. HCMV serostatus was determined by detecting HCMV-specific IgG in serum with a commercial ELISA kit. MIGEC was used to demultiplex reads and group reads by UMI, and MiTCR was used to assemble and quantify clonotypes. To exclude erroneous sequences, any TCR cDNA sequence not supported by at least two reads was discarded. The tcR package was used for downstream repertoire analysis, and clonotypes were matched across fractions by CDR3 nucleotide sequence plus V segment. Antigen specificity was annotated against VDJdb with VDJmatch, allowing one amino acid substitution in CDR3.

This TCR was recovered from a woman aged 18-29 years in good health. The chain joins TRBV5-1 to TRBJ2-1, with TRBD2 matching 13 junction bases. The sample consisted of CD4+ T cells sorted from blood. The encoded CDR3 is CASSLGTSGRAGEQFF. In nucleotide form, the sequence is TGCGCCAGCAGCTTGGGCACTAGCGGGAGGGCCGGTGAGCAGTTCTTC.